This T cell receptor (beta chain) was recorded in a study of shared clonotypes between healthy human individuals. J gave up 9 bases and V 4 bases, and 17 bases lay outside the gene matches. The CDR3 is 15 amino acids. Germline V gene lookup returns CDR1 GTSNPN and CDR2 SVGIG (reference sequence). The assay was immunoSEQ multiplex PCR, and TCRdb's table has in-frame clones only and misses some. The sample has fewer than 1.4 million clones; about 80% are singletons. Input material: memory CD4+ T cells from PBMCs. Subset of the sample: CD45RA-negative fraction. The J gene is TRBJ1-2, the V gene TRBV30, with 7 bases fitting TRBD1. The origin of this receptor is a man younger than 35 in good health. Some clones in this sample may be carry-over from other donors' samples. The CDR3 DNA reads TGTGCCTGGATCCTCAAAACAGGGGCGGACTTCCGCTACACCTTC. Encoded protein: CAWILKTGADFRYTF. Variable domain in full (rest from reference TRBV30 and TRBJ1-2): SQTIHQWPATLVQPVGSPLSLECTVEGTSNPNLYWYRQAAGRGLQLLFYSVGIGQISSEVPQNLSASRPQDRQFILSSKKLLLSDSGFYLCAWILKTGADFRYTFGSGTRLTVV.